This record covers a single T cell receptor (beta chain). This entry belongs to a study of blood T cell repertoires in COVID-19. Study-wide context: Samples of COVID-19 (acute and convalescent) were obtained from the United States, Italy and Spain.

The CDR3 is made up of 17 amino acids. The germline CDR1 and CDR2 sequences are SGHNT and YYREEE (reference sequence). The V segment lost 2 bases and the J segment 6 bases; nucleotides outside the gene matches: 12. TCRdb's table, derived via immunoSEQ multiplex PCR, lists solely in-frame clones and lacks some. The sample includes about 170,000 clones, 75% to 90% seen only once; the top ten take 8% to 9.5%. The sequenced material came from peripheral blood. The clonotype originates from a woman older than 75 with active or convalescent COVID-19. The chain couples TRBV5-4 to TRBJ2-2; 8 nucleotides line up with TRBD2. CDR3: CASSLSGGAFGAGELFF. CDR3 sequence (DNA): TGTGCCAGCAGCTTATCGGGGGGGGCCTTCGGGGCCGGGGAGCTGTTTTTT.